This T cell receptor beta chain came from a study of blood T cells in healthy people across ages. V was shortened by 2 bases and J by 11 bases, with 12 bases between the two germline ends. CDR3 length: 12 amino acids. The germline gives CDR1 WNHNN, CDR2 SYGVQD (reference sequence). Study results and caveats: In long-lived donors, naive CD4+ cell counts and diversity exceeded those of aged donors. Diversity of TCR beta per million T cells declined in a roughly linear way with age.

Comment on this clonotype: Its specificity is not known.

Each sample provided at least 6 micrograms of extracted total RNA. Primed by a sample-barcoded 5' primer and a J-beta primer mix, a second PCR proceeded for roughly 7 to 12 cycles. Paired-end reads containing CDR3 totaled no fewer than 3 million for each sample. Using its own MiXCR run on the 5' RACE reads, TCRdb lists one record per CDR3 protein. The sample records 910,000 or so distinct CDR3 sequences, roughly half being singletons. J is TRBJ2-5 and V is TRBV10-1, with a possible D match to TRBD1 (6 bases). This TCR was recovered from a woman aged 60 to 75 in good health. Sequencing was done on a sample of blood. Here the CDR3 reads CASSEMRRGQYF. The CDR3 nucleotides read TGCGCCAGCAGTGAGATGAGAAGGGGGCAGTACTTC.